The rows below give T cell receptor beta chains drawn from one sample of a study of CD8 T cells in Susac syndrome. TCRdb passed the immunoSEQ multiplex PCR reads through MiXCR, listing each CDR3 protein once. The sample lists around 300,000 distinct CDR3 sequences; 75% to 90% were seen once. Specimen: CD8+ T cells from PBMCs. All receptors derive from a human donor with multiple sclerosis. CDR3s include the opening cysteine and the closing phenylalanine or tryptophan. A D gene is named only where the DNA matches it firmly. Clone size appears in some rows only: once, few, many, or a class for an expanded clone.

v_gene,d_gene,abundance,j_gene,CDR3aa,CDR3nt
TRBV7-9,NA,NA,TRBJ2-5,CASSSLAPQETQYF,TGTGCCAGCAGCTCCCTCGCCCCCCAAGAGACCCAGTACTTC
TRBV27,NA,NA,TRBJ2-5,CASSLSLRAGETQYF,TGTGCCAGCAGTTTATCGCTAAGGGCGGGGGAGACCCAGTACTTC
TRBV20-1,NA,NA,TRBJ2-5,CSARDEGQSGVKTQYF,TGCAGTGCTAGAGATGAAGGACAATCAGGGGTTAAGACCCAGTACTTC
TRBV29-1,TRBD1,NA,TRBJ1-2,CSVAGTGDMDYTF,TGCAGCGTGGCCGGGACAGGGGATATGGACTACACCTTC
TRBV28,NA,NA,TRBJ2-2,CASSLSVLTGELFF,TGTGCCAGCAGTTTATCAGTCCTCACCGGGGAGCTGTTTTTT
TRBV3-1,TRBD2,NA,TRBJ2-3,CASSRLGLAGGISTDTQYF,TGTGCCAGCAGCCGATTGGGACTAGCGGGGGGAATTAGCACAGATACGCAGTATTTT
TRBV2,TRBD2,NA,TRBJ2-1,CASSESLNGAGVSEQFF,TGTGCCAGCAGTGAAAGTCTGAATGGAGCGGGAGTGAGTGAGCAGTTCTTC
TRBV27,TRBD1,NA,TRBJ2-7,CASSPLQGRFDEQYF,TGTGCCAGCAGTCCACTACAGGGGAGATTTGACGAGCAGTACTTC
TRBV20-1,TRBD1,NA,TRBJ1-5,CSAIPGTGNQPQHF,TGCAGTGCTATACCCGGGACAGGGAATCAGCCCCAGCATTTT
TRBV20-1,TRBD1,NA,TRBJ2-2,CSAQTGDHGELFF,TGCAGTGCCCAGACAGGGGACCACGGGGAGCTGTTTTTT
TRBV11-1,NA,NA,TRBJ2-7,CASSLDGMNEQYF,TGTGCCAGCAGCTTAGACGGCATGAACGAGCAGTACTTC
TRBV29-1,NA,NA,TRBJ2-3,CSVEGLVQADTQYF,TGCAGCGTTGAAGGACTAGTTCAAGCAGATACGCAGTATTTT
TRBV6-1,TRBD1,NA,TRBJ2-4,CASSEDGTGKNIQYF,TGTGCCAGCAGTGAAGACGGGACAGGCAAAAACATTCAGTACTTC
TRBV4-2,TRBD1,once,TRBJ2-2,CASSQEEEMTGTNTGELFF,TGTGCCAGCAGCCAAGAGGAGGAGATGACAGGGACGAACACCGGGGAGCTGTTTTTT
TRBV7-2,TRBD2,NA,TRBJ2-7,CASSFIGRIPYEQYF,TGTGCCAGCAGCTTTATCGGGAGGATACCTTACGAGCAGTACTTC
TRBV27,NA,NA,TRBJ2-1,CASSPTGFDGYNEQFF,TGTGCCAGCAGCCCCACGGGCTTCGATGGCTACAATGAGCAGTTCTTC
TRBV11-2,TRBD2,NA,TRBJ2-3,CASSLPYTPMTSGDTDTQYF,TGTGCCAGCAGCTTACCCTATACTCCAATGACTAGCGGGGATACAGATACGCAGTATTTT
TRBV20-1,TRBD1,once,TRBJ1-5,CSARGDRGSPDSNQPQHF,TGCAGTGCTAGAGGGGACAGGGGAAGTCCTGATAGCAATCAGCCCCAGCATTTT